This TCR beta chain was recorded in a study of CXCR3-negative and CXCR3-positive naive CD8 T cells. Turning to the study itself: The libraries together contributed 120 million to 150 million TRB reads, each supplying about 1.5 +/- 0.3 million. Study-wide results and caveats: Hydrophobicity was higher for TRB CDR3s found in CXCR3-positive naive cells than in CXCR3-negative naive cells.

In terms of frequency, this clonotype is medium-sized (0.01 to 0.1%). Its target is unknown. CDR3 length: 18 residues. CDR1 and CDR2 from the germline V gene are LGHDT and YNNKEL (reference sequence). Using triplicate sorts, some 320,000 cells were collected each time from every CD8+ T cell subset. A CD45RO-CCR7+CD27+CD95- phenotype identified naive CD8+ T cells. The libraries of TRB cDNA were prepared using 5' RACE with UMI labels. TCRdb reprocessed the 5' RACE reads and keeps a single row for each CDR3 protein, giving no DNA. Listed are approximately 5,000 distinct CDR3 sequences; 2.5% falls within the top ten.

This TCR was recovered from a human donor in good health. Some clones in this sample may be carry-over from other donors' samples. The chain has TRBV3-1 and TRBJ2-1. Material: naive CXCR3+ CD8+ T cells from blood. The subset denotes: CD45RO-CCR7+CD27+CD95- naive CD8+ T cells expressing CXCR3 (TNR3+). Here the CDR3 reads CASSQDGRAGGTYNEQFF.